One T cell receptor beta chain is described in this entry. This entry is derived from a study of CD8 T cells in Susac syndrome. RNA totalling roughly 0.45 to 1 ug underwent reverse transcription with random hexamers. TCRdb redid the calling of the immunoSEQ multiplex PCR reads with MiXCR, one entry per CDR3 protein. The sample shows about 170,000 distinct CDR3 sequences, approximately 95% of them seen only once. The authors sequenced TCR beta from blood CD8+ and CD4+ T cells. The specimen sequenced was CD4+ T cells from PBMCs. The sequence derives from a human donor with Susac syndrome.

The CDR3 DNA is TGTGCCAGCAGTGCAAACGCGGGAGGAAAGACCCAGTACTTC. Its translation is CASSANAGGKTQYF. The genes are TRBV28 and TRBJ2-5; 8 nucleotides line up with TRBD2. This CDR3 has 14 residues. CDR1 and CDR2 (germline): MDHEN, SYDVKM. The V segment lost 5 bases and the J segment 6 bases; nucleotides outside the gene matches: 8. The whole variable domain, filled in from reference TRBV28 and TRBJ2-5, reads DVKVTQSSRYLVKRTGEKVFLECVQDMDHENMFWYRQDPGLGLRLIYFSYDVKMKEKGDIPEGYSVSREKKERFSLILESASTNQTSMYLCASSANAGGKTQYFGPGTRLLVL.